One and the same sample provided the 10 T cell receptor beta chains below, sequenced in a study of response to subunit inactivated influenza vaccine. TCRdb called the RT-PCR reads again in MiXCR, with one record for every CDR3 protein. In the table there are about 650,000 distinct CDR3 sequences, 14% of which are singletons. The sample consisted of PBMCs from blood, taken 14 to 15 days before vaccination. These TCRs come from a man aged 50-60 years who received an inactivated influenza vaccine.

This clonotype was detected many times. The chain is built from TRBV12-3 or TRBV12-4 and TRBJ2-1, with 12 bases matching TRBD2. The CDR3 is 15 amino acids. With 6 bases clipped from V and 9 bases from J, the junction kept 9 bases outside the gene matches. The CDR3 reads CASSPLAGGLGEQFF. The CDR3 DNA reads TGTGCCAGCAGCCCACTAGCGGGGGGATTGGGTGAGCAGTTCTTC.

This clonotype was observed a handful of times. The chain uses TRBV6-2 or TRBV6-3 and TRBJ2-2; 8 bases map to TRBD1. Germline-derived CDR1 and CDR2 are MNHEY and SVGEGT. The trim removed 7 bases at V and 3 bases at J, leaving 4 bases unmatched. The CDR3 covers 14 residues. CDR3 bases: TGTGCCAGCACAGGACAGGGACACACCGGGGAGCTGTTTTTT. Residues: CASTGQGHTGELFF.

This chain links TRBV11-2 with TRBJ1-2; D uncertain. Germline CDR1 SGHAT, CDR2 FQNNGV. V lost 0 bases and J lost 1, with 9 bases in between. The CDR3 is 15 residues long. CDR3 nucleotides: TGTGCCAGCAGCTTAGAGATTGGGGTTAACTATGGCTACACCTTC. Its protein is CASSLEIGVNYGYTF.

This clonotype was seen many times. CDR3 nucleotide sequence: TGTGCCAGCGGTCGAGGGGAGGGCTACACCTTC. Translated, it gives CASGRGEGYTF. The chain combines TRBV2 with TRBJ1-2; possible D gene TRBD1, 5 bases. V was cut by 8 bases and J by 8 bases, with 12 bases left in between. Germline lookup yields CDR1 SNHLY and CDR2 FYNNEI. The length of the CDR3 is 11 residues.

This clonotype was seen only once. V and J are TRBV29-1 and TRBJ2-3; D is possibly TRBD1 or TRBD2 (7 bases each). Per the germline V gene, CDR1 is SQVTM and CDR2 is ANQGSEA. The CDR3 totals 13 residues. V lost 7 bases and J lost 4, with 15 bases in between. This CDR3 is CSGYRGGADTQYF. In DNA, the CDR3 is TGCAGCGGTTACAGGGGAGGGGCAGATACGCAGTATTTT.

This clonotype was seen ten or more times. J is TRBJ2-1 and V is TRBV20-1; possible D gene TRBD2, 6 bases. Looked up from germline, CDR1 is DFQATT and CDR2 is SNEGSKA (reference sequence). V lost 6 bases and J 2 bases, leaving 17 bases between the germline ends. The CDR3 contains 15 residues. CDR3: CSALKAGLPYNEQFF. CDR3 DNA sequence: TGCAGTGCGCTTAAAGCGGGTCTACCCTACAATGAGCAGTTCTTC.

This chain links TRBV27 with TRBJ2-3; D ambiguous. CDR3 size: 14 residues. With 2 bases removed from V and 2 bases from J, the gap between germline ends came to 8 bases. Germline V gives CDR1 MNHEY, CDR2 SMNVEV (reference sequence). CDR3 protein: CASSLNIFTDTQYF. The CDR3, as DNA: TGTGCCAGCAGTTTAAACATATTCACAGATACGCAGTATTTT.

The chain has TRBV5-1 and TRBJ2-2; TRBD1 might be the D (6 bases). The germline V gene encodes CDR1 SGHRS and CDR2 YFSETQ. Trimming shortened V by 0 bases and J by 6 bases, and 9 bases separated the two germline ends. The CDR3 has 14 amino acids. This CDR3 is CASSLAQGSGELFF. For the CDR3, the DNA is TGCGCCAGCAGCTTGGCACAGGGATCCGGGGAGCTGTTTTTT.

The CDR3 DNA sequence: TGCAGTGCTAGAGGTCTAGCGGGGAAGGACAATGAGCAGTTCTTC. Residues: CSARGLAGKDNEQFF. The chain has TRBV20-1 and TRBJ2-1; 9 bases fit TRBD2. CDR1 is DFQATT, CDR2 SNEGSKA, per germline (reference sequence). J was trimmed by 5 bases and V by 1 base; bases with no gene match: 6. This CDR3 contains 15 residues.

J is TRBJ2-4 and V is TRBV15; a weak D match, TRBD1 (6 bases). CDR3 length: 17 amino acids. Germline-derived CDR1 and CDR2 are LNHNV and YYDKDF (reference sequence). The germline V and J ends were trimmed by 0 bases and 5 bases, with 17 bases remaining between them. CDR3 in amino acids: CATSRDNPGVGENIQYF. DNA of the CDR3: TGTGCCACCAGCAGAGATAATCCAGGGGTCGGCGAAAACATTCAGTACTTC.